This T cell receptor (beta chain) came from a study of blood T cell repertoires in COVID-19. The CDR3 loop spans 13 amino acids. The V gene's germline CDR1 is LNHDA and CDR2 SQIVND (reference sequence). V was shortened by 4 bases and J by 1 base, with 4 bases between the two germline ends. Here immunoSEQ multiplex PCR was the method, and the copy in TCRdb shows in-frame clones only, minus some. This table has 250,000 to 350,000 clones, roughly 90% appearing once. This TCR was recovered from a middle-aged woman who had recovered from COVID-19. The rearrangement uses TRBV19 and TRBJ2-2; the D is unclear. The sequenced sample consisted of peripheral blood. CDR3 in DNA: TGTGCCAGTAGTACCTTGAACACCGGGGAGCTGTTTTTT. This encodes CASSTLNTGELFF.